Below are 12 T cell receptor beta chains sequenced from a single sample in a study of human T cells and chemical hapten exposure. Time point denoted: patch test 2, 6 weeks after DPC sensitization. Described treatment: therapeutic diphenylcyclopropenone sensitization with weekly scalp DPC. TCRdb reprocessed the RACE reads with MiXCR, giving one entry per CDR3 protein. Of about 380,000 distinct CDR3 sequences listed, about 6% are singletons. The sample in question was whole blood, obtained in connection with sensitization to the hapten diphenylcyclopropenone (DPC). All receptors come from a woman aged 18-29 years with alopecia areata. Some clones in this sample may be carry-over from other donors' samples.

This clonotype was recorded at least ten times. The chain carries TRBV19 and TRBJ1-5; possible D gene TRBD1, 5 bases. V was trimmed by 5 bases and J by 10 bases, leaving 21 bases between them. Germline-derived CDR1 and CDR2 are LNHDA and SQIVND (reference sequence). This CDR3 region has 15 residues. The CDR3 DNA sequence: TGTGCCAGTAGTGACGGGAGTCCGCGGGGGGTCCCCCAGCATTTT. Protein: CASSDGSPRGVPQHF.

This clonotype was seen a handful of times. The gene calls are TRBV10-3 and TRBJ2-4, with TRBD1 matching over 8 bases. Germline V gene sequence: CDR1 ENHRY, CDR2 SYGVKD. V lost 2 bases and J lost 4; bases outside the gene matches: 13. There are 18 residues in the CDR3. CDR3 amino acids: CAISELGGRGLMKNIQYF. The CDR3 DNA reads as TGTGCCATCAGTGAGCTTGGGGGCAGGGGGCTAATGAAAAACATTCAGTACTTC.

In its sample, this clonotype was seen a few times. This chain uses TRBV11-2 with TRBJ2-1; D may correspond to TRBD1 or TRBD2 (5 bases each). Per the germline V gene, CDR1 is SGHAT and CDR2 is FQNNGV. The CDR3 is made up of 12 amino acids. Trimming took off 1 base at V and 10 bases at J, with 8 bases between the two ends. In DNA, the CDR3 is TGTGCCAGCAGCTTAGGAGGGGAAGAGCAGTTCTTC. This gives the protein CASSLGGEEQFF.

Here the CDR3 reads CASKFSPGQVARGGNQPQHF. In DNA form, the CDR3 reads TGTGCCAGTAAATTTTCGCCGGGACAGGTGGCGCGAGGAGGCAATCAGCCCCAGCATTTT. The rearrangement joins TRBV6-1 to TRBJ1-5; 8 positions match TRBD1. J was trimmed by 2 bases and V by 9 bases; bases with no gene match: 24. This CDR3 region has 20 residues. Germline assignment: CDR1 MNHNS and CDR2 SASEGT.

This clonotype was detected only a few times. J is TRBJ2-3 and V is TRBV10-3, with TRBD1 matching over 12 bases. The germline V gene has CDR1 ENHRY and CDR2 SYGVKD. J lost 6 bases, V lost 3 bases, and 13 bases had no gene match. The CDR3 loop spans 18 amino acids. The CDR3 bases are TGTGCCATCAGTGATGGCTTTGGGACAGGGGGCGCACCGGATACGCAGTATTTT. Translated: CAISDGFGTGGAPDTQYF.

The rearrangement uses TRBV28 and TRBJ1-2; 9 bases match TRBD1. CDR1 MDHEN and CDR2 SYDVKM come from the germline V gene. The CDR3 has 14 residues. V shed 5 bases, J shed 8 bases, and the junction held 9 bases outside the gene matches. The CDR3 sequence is CASSLEQGARGYTF. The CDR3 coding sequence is TGTGCCAGCAGTCTCGAACAGGGGGCGCGGGGCTACACCTTC.

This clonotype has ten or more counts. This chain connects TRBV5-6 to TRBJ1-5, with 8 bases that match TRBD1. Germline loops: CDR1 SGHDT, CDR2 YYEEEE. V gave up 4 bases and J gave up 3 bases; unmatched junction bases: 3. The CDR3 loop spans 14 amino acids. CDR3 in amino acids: CASSRQGNNQPQHF. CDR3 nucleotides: TGTGCCAGCAGCCGACAGGGGAACAATCAGCCCCAGCATTTT.

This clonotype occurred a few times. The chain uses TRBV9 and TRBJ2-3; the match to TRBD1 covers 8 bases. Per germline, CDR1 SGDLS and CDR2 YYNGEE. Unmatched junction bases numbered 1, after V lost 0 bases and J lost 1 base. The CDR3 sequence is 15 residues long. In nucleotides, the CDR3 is TGTGCCAGCAGCGTAGCGGGACAGGGCACAGATACGCAGTATTTT. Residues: CASSVAGQGTDTQYF.

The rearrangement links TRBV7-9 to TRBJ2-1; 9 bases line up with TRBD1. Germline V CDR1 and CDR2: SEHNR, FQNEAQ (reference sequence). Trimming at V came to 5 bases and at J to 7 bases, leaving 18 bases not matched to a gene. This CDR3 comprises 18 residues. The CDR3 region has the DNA TGTGCCAGCAGCCAGGGGGCCACAGGGGGCGCAGTTGGAAATGAGCAGTTCTTC. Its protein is CASSQGATGGAVGNEQFF.

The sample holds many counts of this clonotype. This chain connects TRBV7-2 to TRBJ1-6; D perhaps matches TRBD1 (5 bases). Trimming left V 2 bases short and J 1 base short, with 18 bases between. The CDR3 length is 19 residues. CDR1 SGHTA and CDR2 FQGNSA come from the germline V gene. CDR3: CASSLSNSGARSYNSPLHF. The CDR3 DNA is TGTGCCAGCAGCTTATCCAATTCCGGGGCGCGGTCCTATAATTCACCCCTCCACTTT.

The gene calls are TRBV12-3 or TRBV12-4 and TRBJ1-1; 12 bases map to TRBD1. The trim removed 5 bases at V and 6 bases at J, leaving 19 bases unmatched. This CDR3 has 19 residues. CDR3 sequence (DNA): TGTGCCAGCAGTGGATTCGGGACAGGGGGCTCTCGCAGGAGCGCTGAAGCTTTCTTT. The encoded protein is CASSGFGTGGSRRSAEAFF.

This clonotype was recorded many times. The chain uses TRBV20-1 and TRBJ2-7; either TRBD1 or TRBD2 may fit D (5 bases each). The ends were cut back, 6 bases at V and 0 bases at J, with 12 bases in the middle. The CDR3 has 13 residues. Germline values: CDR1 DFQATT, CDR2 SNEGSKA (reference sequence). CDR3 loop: CSAGTYSSYEQYF. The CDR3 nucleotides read TGCAGTGCAGGGACGTATAGCTCCTACGAGCAGTACTTC.